This TCR beta chain was retrieved from a study of T cell responses to AZD1222 COVID-19 vaccine. Sequencing used immunoSEQ multiplex PCR; TCRdb keeps in-frame clones, though not all of them. Among 100,000 to 150,000 clones listed, 90% were seen once. Looked up from germline, CDR1 is SEHNR and CDR2 is FQNEAQ (reference sequence). After removal of 5 bases from V and 6 bases from J, the junction contained 7 bases not matched to a gene. The CDR3 extends over 15 amino acids. The receptor was isolated from an adult in good health. The chain has TRBV7-9 and TRBJ2-3, with 11 bases lining up with TRBD2. The sample here was peripheral blood, taken on day 0 of MenACWY control vaccination. The CDR3 reads CASSGTSGTRDTQYF. CDR3 nucleotides: TGTGCCAGCAGCGGGACTAGCGGCACGAGGGATACGCAGTATTTT.